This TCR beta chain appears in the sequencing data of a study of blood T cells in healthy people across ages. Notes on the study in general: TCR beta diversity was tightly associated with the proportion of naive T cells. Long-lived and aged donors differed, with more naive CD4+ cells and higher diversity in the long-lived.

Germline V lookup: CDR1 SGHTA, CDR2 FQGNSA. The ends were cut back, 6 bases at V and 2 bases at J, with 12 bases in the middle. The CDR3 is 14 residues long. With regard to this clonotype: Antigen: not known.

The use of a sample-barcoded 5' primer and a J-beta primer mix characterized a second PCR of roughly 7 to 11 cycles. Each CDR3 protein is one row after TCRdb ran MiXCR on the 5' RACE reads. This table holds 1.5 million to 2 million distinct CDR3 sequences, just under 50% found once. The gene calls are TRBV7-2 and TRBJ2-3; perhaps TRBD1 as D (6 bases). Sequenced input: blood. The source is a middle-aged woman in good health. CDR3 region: CASSKQGTTDTQYF. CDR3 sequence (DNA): TGTGCCAGCAGTAAACAGGGAACCACAGATACGCAGTATTTT.